A selection of T cell receptor beta chains follows, all from one sample in a study of spatial heterogeneity in lung cancer. TCRdb itself ran the 5' RACE reads through MiXCR, one entry per CDR3 protein. The sample has 14,000 to 15,000 distinct CDR3 sequences, 10% to 11% seen once. The sequencing used PBMCs, collected at surgery. Receptors originate from a female donor with early-stage non-small cell lung cancer. CDR3s include the opening cysteine and the closing phenylalanine or tryptophan. Each record gives: CDR3 DNA, CDR3 protein, J gene, D gene, V gene, clone size. D genes are given only for firm matches. Rows give clone size only sometimes, using once, few, many, or a class for an expanded clone.

CDR3 DNA: TGTGCCAGCAGTAAAGAGGGGCTGGGCACCGGGGAGCTGTTTTTT; CDR3 protein: CASSKEGLGTGELFF; J gene: TRBJ2-2; D gene: .; V gene: TRBV12-3/TRBV12-4; clone size: few
CDR3 DNA: TGTGCCAGTATCGCCCTTGGGAGGGCCGGGGAGCTGTTTTTT; CDR3 protein: CASIALGRAGELFF; J gene: TRBJ2-2; D gene: TRBD2; V gene: TRBV19; clone size: many
CDR3 DNA: TGTGCCAGCAGCGCTGGGCTCGCAGATACGCAGTATTTT; CDR3 protein: CASSAGLADTQYF; J gene: TRBJ2-3; D gene: .; V gene: TRBV11-2; clone size: many
CDR3 DNA: TGTGCCAGCAGTTTTCGGGGACAGGGGGGATATGGCTACACCTTC; CDR3 protein: CASSFRGQGGYGYTF; J gene: TRBJ1-2; D gene: TRBD1; V gene: TRBV27; clone size: many
CDR3 DNA: TGTGCCAGCATGAGGGACAGGGGGTACGGTCAGCCCCAGCATTTT; CDR3 protein: CASMRDRGYGQPQHF; J gene: TRBJ1-5; D gene: TRBD1; V gene: TRBV2; clone size: many
CDR3 DNA: TGCGCCAGCCGCCGGACTAGCGGCTACGAGCAGTACTTC; CDR3 protein: CASRRTSGYEQYF; J gene: TRBJ2-7; D gene: TRBD2; V gene: TRBV5-1; clone size: many
CDR3 DNA: TGTGCCAGCAGAGATCGGACCTATAATTCACCCCTCCACTTT; CDR3 protein: CASRDRTYNSPLHF; J gene: TRBJ1-6; D gene: .; V gene: TRBV6-1; clone size: many
CDR3 DNA: TGTGCCTGGAGTACTGGGTTGAACACTGAAGCTTTCTTT; CDR3 protein: CAWSTGLNTEAFF; J gene: TRBJ1-1; D gene: .; V gene: TRBV30; clone size: many
CDR3 DNA: TGTGCCAGCTCTTGGACAGGGGCGGATCAGCCCCAGCATTTT; CDR3 protein: CASSWTGADQPQHF; J gene: TRBJ1-5; D gene: TRBD1; V gene: TRBV6-1; clone size: many
CDR3 DNA: TGTGCCAGCACTCGGACTAGCGGGGCCTCCTACAATGAGCAGTTCTTC; CDR3 protein: CASTRTSGASYNEQFF; J gene: TRBJ2-1; D gene: TRBD2; V gene: TRBV6-5; clone size: many
CDR3 DNA: TGTGCCAGCAGCCTACGACTTGGTTCCAATTCACCCCTCCACTTT; CDR3 protein: CASSLRLGSNSPLHF; J gene: TRBJ1-6; D gene: .; V gene: TRBV14; clone size: many
CDR3 DNA: TGTGCCAGCAGCGTAGGGACAGACACTGAAGCTTTCTTT; CDR3 protein: CASSVGTDTEAFF; J gene: TRBJ1-1; D gene: TRBD1; V gene: TRBV5-5; clone size: many
CDR3 DNA: TGTGCCAGCAGTTACTCCCGAACTAGCGGAACTAACACCGGGGAGCTGTTTTTT; CDR3 protein: CASSYSRTSGTNTGELFF; J gene: TRBJ2-2; D gene: TRBD2; V gene: TRBV6-5; clone size: many
CDR3 DNA: TGTGCCAGCTCTATACCAGGGGGAAAGCAGTACTTC; CDR3 protein: CASSIPGGKQYF; J gene: TRBJ2-7; D gene: TRBD1; V gene: TRBV28; clone size: .
CDR3 DNA: TGTGCCAGCAGTTTATGGACAGCGGGAGAAACTCAAGAGACCCAGTACTTC; CDR3 protein: CASSLWTAGETQETQYF; J gene: TRBJ2-5; D gene: TRBD2; V gene: TRBV28; clone size: .
CDR3 DNA: TGTGCCAGCTCACCGCTGGGCGATGCTAACTATGGCTACACCTTC; CDR3 protein: CASSPLGDANYGYTF; J gene: TRBJ1-2; D gene: .; V gene: TRBV18; clone size: many
CDR3 DNA: TGCAGTGCCCCTCGACAGGGTGGGGGGACTGAAGCTTTCTTT; CDR3 protein: CSAPRQGGGTEAFF; J gene: TRBJ1-1; D gene: TRBD1; V gene: TRBV20-1; clone size: many
CDR3 DNA: TGTGCCAGCTCACCAACTAGTTCCTACGAGCAGTACTTC; CDR3 protein: CASSPTSSYEQYF; J gene: TRBJ2-7; D gene: .; V gene: TRBV18; clone size: .
CDR3 DNA: TGTGCCAGCAGTTTTAAGGGGGGAGATACTGAAGCTTTCTTT; CDR3 protein: CASSFKGGDTEAFF; J gene: TRBJ1-1; D gene: .; V gene: TRBV12-3/TRBV12-4; clone size: medium-sized
CDR3 DNA: TGTGCCAGCAGTATAGAGACCCAGTACTTC; CDR3 protein: CASSIETQYF; J gene: TRBJ2-5; D gene: .; V gene: TRBV2; clone size: medium-sized
CDR3 DNA: TGTGCCAGTAGTACCTCAGGGGGCAATCAGCCCCAGCATTTT; CDR3 protein: CASSTSGGNQPQHF; J gene: TRBJ1-5; D gene: .; V gene: TRBV19; clone size: many
CDR3 DNA: TGTGCCAGCAGTCAGGGGGGCGCAGATACGCAGTATTTT; CDR3 protein: CASSQGGADTQYF; J gene: TRBJ2-3; D gene: .; V gene: TRBV28; clone size: .
CDR3 DNA: TGCAGCGTTGAAGTTAATTGGGACAGGAGGATGACCCAGTACTTC; CDR3 protein: CSVEVNWDRRMTQYF; J gene: TRBJ2-5; D gene: TRBD1; V gene: TRBV29-1; clone size: many
CDR3 DNA: TGTGCCAGCAGCCCCATTTTGTCCGGGTACAATGAGCAGTTCTTC; CDR3 protein: CASSPILSGYNEQFF; J gene: TRBJ2-1; D gene: .; V gene: TRBV7-9; clone size: many
CDR3 DNA: TGTGCCAGCTCACCGGCGGGATTAGCGGGGGGCACAGATACGCAGTATTTT; CDR3 protein: CASSPAGLAGGTDTQYF; J gene: TRBJ2-3; D gene: TRBD2; V gene: TRBV18; clone size: many
CDR3 DNA: TGTGCCTGGGGGACAGGGTTCGACGAGCAGTACTTC; CDR3 protein: CAWGTGFDEQYF; J gene: TRBJ2-7; D gene: TRBD1; V gene: TRBV30; clone size: .
CDR3 DNA: TGTGCCAGCAGCTCCCGACTAGGGGGCCAAGAGACCCAGTACTTC; CDR3 protein: CASSSRLGGQETQYF; J gene: TRBJ2-5; D gene: .; V gene: TRBV11-2; clone size: many
CDR3 DNA: TGTGCCAGTAGTATTCCTGGGAATGGAGATACGCAGTATTTT; CDR3 protein: CASSIPGNGDTQYF; J gene: TRBJ2-3; D gene: .; V gene: TRBV19; clone size: few
CDR3 DNA: TGTGCCAGCAGTTTGGGGACAGGGAATTCACCCCTCCACTTT; CDR3 protein: CASSLGTGNSPLHF; J gene: TRBJ1-6; D gene: TRBD1; V gene: TRBV6-5; clone size: medium-sized
CDR3 DNA: TGTGCCAGCAGTTTGAGGGGATGGCAGTACTTC; CDR3 protein: CASSLRGWQYF; J gene: TRBJ2-4; D gene: .; V gene: TRBV12-3/TRBV12-4; clone size: .
CDR3 DNA: TGCAGTGCTAGAGCCCCGGGCCCGATCAACTACGAGCAGTACTTC; CDR3 protein: CSARAPGPINYEQYF; J gene: TRBJ2-7; D gene: .; V gene: TRBV20-1; clone size: many
CDR3 DNA: TGTGCCAGCAGCGGTCCCGTTGGGCAGCCCCAGCATTTT; CDR3 protein: CASSGPVGQPQHF; J gene: TRBJ1-5; D gene: .; V gene: TRBV7-9; clone size: many